The present T cell receptor (beta chain) was sequenced within a study of low-dose radiotherapy and immunotherapy resistance in tumors. Study information: For Cohort 1, fractions of 0.5 Gy were given every 2 weeks, reaching 6.5 Gy overall. With 1 Gy per fraction every two weeks, Cohort 2 accumulated 13 Gy across 26 weeks.

Noted time point: after trial treatment. The sample's treatment: LDRT plus nivolumab, ipilimumab, low-dose cyclophosphamide and aspirin (RACIN trial). The treatment that donors received included nivolumab, ipilimumab, aspirin, low-dose cyclophosphamide and low-dose radiotherapy. This clonotype was observed many times. TRAV- and TRBV-specific primers primed first-strand cDNA, covering alpha and beta chains. TCRs were amplified for approximately 21 PCR cycles with a constant-region primer and V-primer adapter. One entry per CDR3 protein results from TCRdb running MiXCR on the reads. This sample has just over 90,000 distinct CDR3 sequences, with 20% to 25% found just once. CDR1 LGHNT and CDR2 FRNRAP come from the germline V gene. V was shortened by 2 bases and J by 2 bases, with 5 bases between the two germline ends. The CDR3 is 13 amino acids.

Sequencing used PBMCs, obtained after low-dose radiotherapy plus immunotherapy. The chain joins TRBV12-5 to TRBJ2-3; D is ambiguous. The origin of this receptor is a female donor with ovarian cancer. The CDR3 bases are TGTGCTAGTGGTTTGATGGACACAGATACGCAGTATTTT. Translated, it gives CASGLMDTDTQYF.